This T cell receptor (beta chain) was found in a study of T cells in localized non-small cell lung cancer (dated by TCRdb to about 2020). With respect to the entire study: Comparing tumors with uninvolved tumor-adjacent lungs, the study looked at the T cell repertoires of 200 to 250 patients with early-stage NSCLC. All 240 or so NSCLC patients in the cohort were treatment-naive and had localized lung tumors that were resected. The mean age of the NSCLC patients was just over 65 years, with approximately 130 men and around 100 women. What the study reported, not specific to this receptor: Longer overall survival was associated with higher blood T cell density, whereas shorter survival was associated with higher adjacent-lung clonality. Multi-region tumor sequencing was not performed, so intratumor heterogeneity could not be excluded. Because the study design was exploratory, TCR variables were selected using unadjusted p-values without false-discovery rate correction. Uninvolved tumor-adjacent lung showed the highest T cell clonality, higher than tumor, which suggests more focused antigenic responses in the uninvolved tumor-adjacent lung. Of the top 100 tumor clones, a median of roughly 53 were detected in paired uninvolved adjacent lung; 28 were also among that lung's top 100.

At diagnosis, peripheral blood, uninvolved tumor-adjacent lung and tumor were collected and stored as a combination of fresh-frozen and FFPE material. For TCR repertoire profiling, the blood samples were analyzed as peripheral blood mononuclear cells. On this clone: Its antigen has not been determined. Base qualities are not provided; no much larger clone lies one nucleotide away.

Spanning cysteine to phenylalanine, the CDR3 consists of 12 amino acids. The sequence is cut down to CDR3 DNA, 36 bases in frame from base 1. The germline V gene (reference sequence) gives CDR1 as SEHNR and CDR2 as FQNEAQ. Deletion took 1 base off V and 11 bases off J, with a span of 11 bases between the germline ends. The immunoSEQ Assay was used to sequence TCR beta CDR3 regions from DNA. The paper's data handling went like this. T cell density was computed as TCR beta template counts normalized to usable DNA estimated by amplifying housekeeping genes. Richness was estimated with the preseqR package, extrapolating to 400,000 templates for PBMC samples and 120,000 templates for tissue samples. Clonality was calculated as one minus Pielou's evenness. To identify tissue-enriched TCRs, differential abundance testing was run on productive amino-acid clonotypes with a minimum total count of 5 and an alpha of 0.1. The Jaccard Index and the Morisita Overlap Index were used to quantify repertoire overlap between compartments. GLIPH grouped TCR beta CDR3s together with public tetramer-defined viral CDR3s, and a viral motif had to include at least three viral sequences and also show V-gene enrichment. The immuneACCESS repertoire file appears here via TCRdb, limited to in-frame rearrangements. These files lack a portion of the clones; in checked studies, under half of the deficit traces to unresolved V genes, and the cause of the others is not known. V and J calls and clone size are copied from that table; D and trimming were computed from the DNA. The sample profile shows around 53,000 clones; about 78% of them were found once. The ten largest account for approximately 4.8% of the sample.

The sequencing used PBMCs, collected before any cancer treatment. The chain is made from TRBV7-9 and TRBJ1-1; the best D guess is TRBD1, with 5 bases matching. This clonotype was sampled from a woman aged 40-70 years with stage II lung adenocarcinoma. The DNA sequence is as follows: TGTGCCAGCAGCTTAGGAAGGGACGGGGCTTTCTTT. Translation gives CASSLGRDGAFF.